Sequencing of this TCR beta chain was carried out in a study of cytomegalovirus exposure and HLA in healthy donors. CDR1 and CDR2 from the germline V gene are SGHTA and FQGNSA. The CDR3 consists of 14 residues. V dropped 5 bases and J dropped 2; count of bases not matched to a gene: 5. This clone was seen a single time. Its specificity is not known. Findings and limits, study-wide: The likely explanation for a cluster of highly shared sequence variants was sequencing artifact. TCR beta chains numbering 164 were designated cytomegalovirus-associated. The authors assumed roughly uniform sequencing depth across donors for presence/absence analyses.

The PCR employed 60 Vbeta primers together with 13 Jbeta primers. Sequenced by immunoSEQ multiplex PCR; TCRdb stores in-frame clones only, minus some. The sample has approximately 130,000 clones; around three fifths are singletons. The origin of this receptor is a woman aged 40-49 years in good health and CMV-seronegative. The rearrangement uses TRBV7-2 and TRBJ1-1; 7 bases are shared with TRBD1. The sequencing sample was made of PBMCs. CDR3 loop: CASSIGTANTEAFF. CDR3 in DNA: TGTGCCAGCAGCATCGGGACAGCTAACACTGAAGCTTTCTTT.